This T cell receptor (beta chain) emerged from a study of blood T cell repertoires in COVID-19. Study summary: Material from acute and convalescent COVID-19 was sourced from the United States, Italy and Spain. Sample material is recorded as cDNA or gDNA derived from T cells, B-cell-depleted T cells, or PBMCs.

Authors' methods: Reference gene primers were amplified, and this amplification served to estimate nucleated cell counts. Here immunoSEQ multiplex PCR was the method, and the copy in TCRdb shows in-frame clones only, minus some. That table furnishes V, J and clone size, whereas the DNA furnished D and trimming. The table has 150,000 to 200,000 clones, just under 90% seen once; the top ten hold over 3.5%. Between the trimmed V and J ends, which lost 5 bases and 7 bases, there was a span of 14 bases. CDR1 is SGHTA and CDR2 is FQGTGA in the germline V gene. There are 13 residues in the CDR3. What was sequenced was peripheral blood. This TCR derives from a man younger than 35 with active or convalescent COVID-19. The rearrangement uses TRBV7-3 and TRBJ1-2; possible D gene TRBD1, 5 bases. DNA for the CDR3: TGTGCCAGCAGCCCCACAGGTTTCGGTGGCTACACCTTC. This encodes CASSPTGFGGYTF. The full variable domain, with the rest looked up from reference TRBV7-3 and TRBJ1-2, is GAGVSQTPSNKVTEKGKYVELRCDPISGHTALYWYRQSLGQGPEFLIYFQGTGAADDSGLPNDRFFAVRPEGSVSTLKIQRTERGDSAVYLCASSPTGFGGYTFGSGTRLTVV.